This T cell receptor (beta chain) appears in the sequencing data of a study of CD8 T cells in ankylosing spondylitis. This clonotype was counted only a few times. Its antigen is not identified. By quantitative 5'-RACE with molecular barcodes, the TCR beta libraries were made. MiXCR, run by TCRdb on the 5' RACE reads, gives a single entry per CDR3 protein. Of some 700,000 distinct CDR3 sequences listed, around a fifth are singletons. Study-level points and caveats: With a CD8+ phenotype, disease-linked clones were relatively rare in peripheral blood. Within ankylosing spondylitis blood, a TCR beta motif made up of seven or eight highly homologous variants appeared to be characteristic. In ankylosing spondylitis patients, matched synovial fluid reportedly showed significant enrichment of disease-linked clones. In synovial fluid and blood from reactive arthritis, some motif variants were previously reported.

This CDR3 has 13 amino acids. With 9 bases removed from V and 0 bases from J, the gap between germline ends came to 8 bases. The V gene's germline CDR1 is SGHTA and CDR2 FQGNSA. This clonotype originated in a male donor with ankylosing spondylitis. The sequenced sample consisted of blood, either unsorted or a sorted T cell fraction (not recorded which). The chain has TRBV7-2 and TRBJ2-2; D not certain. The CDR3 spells CARGETNTGELFF. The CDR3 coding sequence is TGTGCCAGGGGCGAGACGAACACCGGGGAGCTGTTTTTT.